This TCR beta chain was recorded in a study of identifying expanded T cells in peripheral blood. Overall study findings and caveats: Across healthy donors, higher total template counts meant significantly greater approximately two-week count variance.

Trimming shortened V by 2 bases and J by 4 bases, and 8 bases separated the two germline ends. The germline V gene encodes CDR1 SGHNT and CDR2 YYREEE (reference sequence). There are 13 residues in the CDR3. The assay was immunoSEQ multiplex PCR, and TCRdb's table has in-frame clones only and misses some. This sample yields roughly 82,000 clones, of which almost 85% are seen a single time; around 19% belongs to the top ten. Collection occurred without any documented infections or immune events in donors. A word on this clone: Its target is not known.

The chain recombines TRBV5-4 with TRBJ2-3, with unresolved D. The TCR originated in a person between 18 and 75 years old in good health. Sequenced: blood. CDR3 in DNA: TGTGCCAGCAGCTTCCAAGAGGCAGATACGCAGTATTTT. Translation: CASSFQEADTQYF. The full variable domain, with the rest looked up from reference TRBV5-4 and TRBJ2-3, is ETGVTQSPTHLIKTRGQQVTLRCSSQSGHNTVSWYQQALGQGPQFIFQYYREEENGRGNFPPRFSGLQFPNYSSELNVNALELDDSALYLCASSFQEADTQYFGPGTRLTVL.